Below are 18 T cell receptor beta chains sequenced from a single sample in a study of cytomegalovirus exposure and HLA in healthy donors. The PCR used 60 Vbeta and 13 Jbeta primers. TCRdb's table, derived via immunoSEQ multiplex PCR, lists solely in-frame clones and lacks some. The table records about 160,000 clones, 80% to 90% of them present only once. What was sequenced was PBMCs. These receptors all come from a man younger than 35 in good health and CMV-seropositive.

This clone was seen only once. This chain links TRBV11-3 with TRBJ2-7; perhaps TRBD1 as D (5 bases). V lost 1 base to trimming and J lost 3 bases, with 10 bases between them. This CDR3 is 14 amino acids long. Germline assignment: CDR1 SGHNT and CDR2 YENEEA. The CDR3 reads CASSLAQGFYEQYF. The CDR3 bases are TGTGCCAGCAGCTTAGCCCAGGGTTTCTACGAGCAGTACTTC.

The genes are TRBV19 and TRBJ2-1; 9 nucleotides align to TRBD1. Looked up from germline, CDR1 is LNHDA and CDR2 is SQIVND (reference sequence). This CDR3 has 16 residues. J lost 5 bases, V lost 5 bases, and 10 bases had no gene match. CDR3 sequence: CASSSPGTGYDNEQFF. The DNA for the CDR3 is TGTGCCAGTAGTTCCCCCGGGACAGGGTACGACAATGAGCAGTTCTTC.

This chain uses TRBV6-5 with TRBJ2-3; no definite D call. V was cut by 0 bases and J by 8 bases, with 15 bases left in between. The CDR3 is made up of 15 amino acids. Looked up from germline, CDR1 is MNHEY and CDR2 is SVGAGI. CDR3 coding DNA: TGTGCCAGCAGTTACTCTCTGTATGGGCTTGGTACGCAGTATTTT. Its translation is CASSYSLYGLGTQYF.

This clone was seen only once. This rearrangement joins TRBV5-8 to TRBJ2-3; possibly TRBD2 for D (7 bases). Germline assignment: CDR1 SGHTS and CDR2 YDEGEE. Between the trimmed V and J ends, which lost 4 bases and 8 bases, there was a span of 23 bases. The CDR3 is 16 amino acids. The CDR3 region is CASSRRRAGAGGTQYF. The CDR3 nucleotides read TGTGCCAGCAGCCGGAGAAGGGCGGGGGCCGGGGGTACGCAGTATTTT.

This clone was counted once. The chain couples TRBV2 to TRBJ2-1; 12 bases are shared with TRBD2. Per germline, CDR1 SNHLY and CDR2 FYNNEI. Trimming took 10 bases from V and 8 from J; bases not matched to a gene: 6. CDR3 length: 13 amino acids. The CDR3 region has the DNA TGTGCCACCGGACTAGCGGGGTTTTATGAGCAGTTCTTC. Protein sequence: CATGLAGFYEQFF.

In the case of this clone: Germline and junction disagree at one end, which may indicate a read error. V gene TRBV5-1 combines with J gene TRBJ2-4; TRBD2 matches at 11 bases. Germline CDR1 is SGHRS and CDR2 is YFSETQ. The CDR3 runs 16 residues. The CDR3 region has the DNA TGCGCCAGCAGCAATAGCGGGGGGGCCGCCAAAAACAGTCAGTACTTC. Protein: CASSNSGGAAKNSQYF. Supplemented by reference TRBV5-1 and TRBJ2-4, the full variable domain reads KAGVTQTPRYLIKTRGQQVTLSCSPISGHRSVSWYQQTPGQGLQFLFEYFSETQRNKGNFPGRFSGRQFSNSRSEMNVSTLELGDSALYLCASSNSGGAAKNSQYFGAGTRLSVL.

V and J are TRBV7-9 and TRBJ1-5; D is unresolved. The CDR3 sequence is 14 residues long. Looked up from germline, CDR1 is SEHNR and CDR2 is FQNEAQ (reference sequence). The V and J ends lost 5 bases and 7 bases respectively, with 15 bases between them. CDR3 nucleotide sequence: TGTGCCAGCAGCCCCAGTACGGGTGGGCAGCCCCAGCATTTT. This gives the protein CASSPSTGGQPQHF.

V and J are TRBV5-8 and TRBJ1-1; D not certain. The V end was cut by 4 bases, the J end by 10 bases, with 14 bases between. This CDR3 region has 12 residues. Germline lookup yields CDR1 SGHTS and CDR2 YDEGEE. The CDR3 DNA is TGTGCCAGCAGCCACGGGTATCTTGGAGCTTTCTTT. Translated, it gives CASSHGYLGAFF.

This clone has a count of ten or more. The rearrangement uses TRBV6-6 and TRBJ2-1, with D tentatively TRBD2 (5 bases). The CDR3 totals 15 residues. The germline V gene encodes CDR1 MNHNY and CDR2 SVGAGI (reference sequence). V lost 2 bases and J lost 4, with 12 bases in between. CDR3 sequence: CASSYEDSRYNEQFF. The CDR3 bases are TGTGCCAGCAGTTACGAGGACTCCCGGTACAATGAGCAGTTCTTC.

The rearrangement joins TRBV7-2 to TRBJ2-1; tentative D call: TRBD2 (6 bases). The V end lost 5 bases, the J end lost 3 bases, and 14 bases lay between the germline ends. The CDR3 contains 15 residues. In germline, CDR1 is SGHTA, CDR2 FQGNSA. CDR3: CASSVSRGLYNEQFF. The CDR3 nucleotides are TGTGCCAGCAGCGTGAGTAGGGGACTCTACAATGAGCAGTTCTTC.

There are a few counts of this clone. The chain recombines TRBV6-6 with TRBJ2-7; maybe TRBD2 (5 bases). The germline V and J ends were trimmed by 4 bases and 1 base, with 14 bases remaining between them. This CDR3 contains 15 residues. Germline assignment: CDR1 MNHNY and CDR2 SVGAGI (reference sequence). The DNA of the CDR3 is TGTGCCAGCAGTTCCACGGAAACGGGGTCCTACGAGCAGTACTTC. Amino acid sequence: CASSSTETGSYEQYF.

V and J are TRBV5-1 and TRBJ1-4, with TRBD1 identical over 9 bases. CDR1 is SGHRS, CDR2 YFSETQ, per germline. After removal of 4 bases from V and 7 bases from J, the junction contained 8 bases not matched to a gene. The CDR3 totals 15 residues. This chain's CDR3 is CASSGDRVAGEKLFF. CDR3 nucleotides: TGCGCCAGCAGCGGGGACAGGGTCGCGGGTGAAAAACTGTTTTTT.

The rearrangement uses TRBV11-2 and TRBJ1-6; perhaps TRBD1 as D (5 bases). Trimming cost V 3 bases and J 8 bases, with 14 bases left between them. The CDR3 consists of 15 residues. Germline loops: CDR1 SGHAT, CDR2 FQNNGV. The CDR3 region is CASSLWAGIDSPLHF. For the CDR3, the DNA is TGTGCCAGCAGCTTGTGGGCAGGGATCGATTCACCCCTCCACTTT.

The genes are TRBV27 and TRBJ2-7, with TRBD1 as a possible D gene (6 bases). Germline V gives CDR1 MNHEY, CDR2 SMNVEV (reference sequence). The CDR3 contains 17 residues. Trimming stripped 4 bases from V and 0 bases from J, with 19 bases between. This chain's CDR3 is CASSSYWGQQTSYEQYF. CDR3 DNA sequence: TGTGCCAGCAGTTCCTATTGGGGACAACAGACCTCCTACGAGCAGTACTTC.

This chain uses TRBV2 with TRBJ2-7; D gene uncertain. V was trimmed by 2 bases and J by 0 bases, leaving 11 bases between them. Germline V CDR1 and CDR2: SNHLY, FYNNEI. CDR3 size: 15 residues. As DNA, the CDR3 is TGTGCCAGCAGTGAAAGGCAGACTGGCTCCTACGAGCAGTACTTC. Protein sequence: CASSERQTGSYEQYF.

The V gene is TRBV12-5, the J gene TRBJ1-5, with TRBD1 matching over 7 bases. The trim removed 0 bases at V and 5 bases at J, leaving 7 bases unmatched. The CDR3 is 16 residues long. Looked up from germline, CDR1 is LGHNT and CDR2 is FRNRAP. CDR3 loop: CASGLVIGDSYQPQHF. Here the CDR3 DNA reads TGTGCTAGTGGTTTGGTTATAGGGGACAGCTATCAGCCCCAGCATTTT.

The gene calls are TRBV7-2 and TRBJ2-7; the match to TRBD2 covers 8 bases. Trimming took 2 bases from V and 0 from J; bases not matched to a gene: 3. This CDR3 is built from 15 residues. Germline V lookup: CDR1 SGHTA, CDR2 FQGNSA. CDR3 DNA sequence: TGTGCCAGCAGCTTATCCGGGGGGGCCTCCTACGAGCAGTACTTC. This translates into CASSLSGGASYEQYF.

The chain couples TRBV19 to TRBJ2-7; weak D call: TRBD2 (6 bases). Trimming took 1 base from V and 6 from J, leaving 13 bases between them. Germline assignment: CDR1 LNHDA and CDR2 SQIVND (reference sequence). There are 14 residues in the CDR3. The CDR3 nucleotides read TGTGCCAGTAGTATAGGGACCCCCGGGGGCGAGCAGTACTTC. Translation: CASSIGTPGGEQYF.